These 25 T cell receptor beta chains came from one sample sequenced in a study of shared clonotypes between healthy human individuals. The table came from immunoSEQ multiplex PCR; TCRdb's copy has only in-frame clones and leaves some out. Of roughly 1,100,000 clones listed, approximately 72% are singletons. Sequencing was done on a sample of memory CD4+ T cells sorted from blood. Subset given: CD45RA-negative fraction. These receptors all come from a man in his late teens or twenties in good health.

This chain uses TRBV7-2 with TRBJ1-6; no clear D. The germline CDR1 and CDR2 sequences are SGHTA and FQGNSA. This CDR3 is 14 amino acids long. Trimming shortened V by 5 bases and J by 5 bases, and 10 bases separated the two germline ends. The CDR3 coding sequence is TGTGCCAGCAGCCGGTGGGTGAATAATTCACCCCTCCACTTT. Its translation is CASSRWVNNSPLHF. The full variable domain, with the rest looked up from reference TRBV7-2 and TRBJ1-6, is GAGVSQSPSNKVTEKGKDVELRCDPISGHTALYWYRQSLGQGLEFLIYFQGNSAPDKSGLPSDRFSAERTGGSVSTLTIQRTQQEDSAVYLCASSRWVNNSPLHFGNGTRLTVT.

V is TRBV7-9 and J is TRBJ2-4; 10 bases agree with TRBD1. CDR1 SEHNR and CDR2 FQNEAQ come from the germline V gene (reference sequence). The trim removed 2 bases at V and 3 bases at J, leaving 13 bases unmatched. CDR3 length: 19 residues. CDR3 in DNA: TGTGCCAGCAGCTTAATGCCGGGACAGGGGATGGGCTACAAAAACATTCAGTACTTC. Protein sequence: CASSLMPGQGMGYKNIQYF.

The V and J genes are TRBV6-6 and TRBJ2-3; a weak D match, TRBD2 (5 bases). Per germline, CDR1 MNHNY and CDR2 SVGAGI (reference sequence). V was clipped by 4 bases and J by 5 bases, with 16 bases between them. This CDR3 has 15 amino acids. The CDR3 region has the DNA TGTGCCAGCAGTTTGCTTCGGGGAGCAGGAGATACGCAGTATTTT. Residues: CASSLLRGAGDTQYF.

This clone has only a few counts. The chain is built from TRBV2 and TRBJ1-1; no firm D call. Trimming cost V 9 bases and J 0 bases, with 5 bases left between them. The CDR3 is 11 residues long. Germline CDR1 reads SNHLY; CDR2 reads FYNNEI. The chain's CDR3 is CASKVNTEAFF. In nucleotides, the CDR3 is TGTGCCAGTAAGGTGAACACTGAAGCTTTCTTT.

The rearrangement links TRBV19 to TRBJ1-2; TRBD1 aligns across 11 bases. This CDR3 is 18 amino acids long. Germline CDR1 is LNHDA and CDR2 is SQIVND (reference sequence). V lost 7 bases to trimming and J lost 2 bases; unmatched junction nucleotides: 15. The CDR3 loop reads CASTDQRTGGSDNYGYTF. For the CDR3, the DNA is TGTGCCAGTACCGATCAGAGGACAGGGGGCTCCGACAACTATGGCTACACCTTC. The full variable domain, in which reference TRBV19 and TRBJ1-2 provide the parts outside the CDR3, is DGGITQSPKYLFRKEGQNVTLSCEQNLNHDAMYWYRQDPGQGLRLIYYSQIVNDFQKGDIAEGYSVSREKKESFPLTVTSAQKNPTAFYLCASTDQRTGGSDNYGYTFGSGTRLTVV.

Details on this clone: This CDR3 is also generated by other DNA sequences in the sample. The chain recombines TRBV10-3 with TRBJ1-2; D not certain. In germline, CDR1 is ENHRY, CDR2 SYGVKD. The CDR3 totals 14 residues. The germline V and J ends were trimmed by 3 bases and 0 bases, with 8 bases remaining between them. In nucleotides, the CDR3 is TGTGCCATCAGTGACGGGCTTACTAACTATGGCTACACCTTC. This translates into CAISDGLTNYGYTF.

A word on this clone: The sample has other DNA sequences that encode this CDR3 too. V gene TRBV9 combines with J gene TRBJ2-7; D gene uncertain. CDR1 and CDR2 from the germline V gene are SGDLS and YYNGEE. The CDR3 is 12 amino acids. V gave up 4 bases and J gave up 3 bases, with 8 bases separating them. Here the CDR3 DNA reads TGTGCCAGCAGCCCCGATTTCTACGAGCAGTACTTC. It is translated as CASSPDFYEQYF.

The chain couples TRBV5-1 to TRBJ2-1; TRBD1 matches at 9 bases. J was trimmed by 7 bases and V by 0 bases; bases with no gene match: 8. The germline V gene encodes CDR1 SGHRS and CDR2 YFSETQ. This CDR3 contains 16 residues. The CDR3, as DNA: TGCGCCAGCAGCTTGGAAGGCGGGACAGGGTGGAATGAGCAGTTCTTC. Its translation: CASSLEGGTGWNEQFF. Variable domain in full (rest from reference TRBV5-1 and TRBJ2-1): KAGVTQTPRYLIKTRGQQVTLSCSPISGHRSVSWYQQTPGQGLQFLFEYFSETQRNKGNFPGRFSGRQFSNSRSEMNVSTLELGDSALYLCASSLEGGTGWNEQFFGPGTRLTVL.

In DNA form, the CDR3 reads TGTGCCAGTAGTATAACCAGGGAAAAACTGTTTTTT. This translates into CASSITREKLFF. The chain couples TRBV19 to TRBJ1-4; D gene ambiguous. There are 12 residues in the CDR3. CDR1 and CDR2 from the germline V gene are LNHDA and SQIVND (reference sequence). The ends were cut back, 2 bases at V and 8 bases at J, with 6 bases in the middle.

The genes are TRBV5-6 and TRBJ2-7; 7 positions agree with TRBD2. The CDR3 length is 14 residues. Germline V gives CDR1 SGHDT, CDR2 YYEEEE. V gave up 0 bases and J gave up 6 bases; unmatched junction bases: 6. The CDR3 coding sequence is TGTGCCAGCAGCTTGGGATTTGGCGGGGGCGAGCAGTACTTC. This sequence encodes CASSLGFGGGEQYF. Together with reference TRBV5-6 and TRBJ2-7, the CDR3 gives the full variable domain: DAGVTQSPTHLIKTRGQQVTLRCSPKSGHDTVSWYQQALGQGPQFIFQYYEEEERQRGNFPDRFSGHQFPNYSSELNVNALLLGDSALYLCASSLGFGGGEQYFGPGTRLTVT.

The count of this clone is one. The chain links TRBV2 to TRBJ2-3, with TRBD1 matching 10 bases. The trim removed 5 bases at V and 4 bases at J, leaving 6 bases unmatched. The CDR3 loop spans 15 amino acids. Germline CDR1 reads SNHLY; CDR2 reads FYNNEI. This chain's CDR3 is CASSTDRGQADTQYF. The CDR3 DNA follows: TGTGCCAGCAGTACCGACAGGGGGCAAGCAGATACGCAGTATTTT.

The gene calls are TRBV2 and TRBJ1-2; maybe TRBD1 (6 bases). V gave up 1 base and J gave up 4 bases, with 13 bases separating them. Germline V gene lookup returns CDR1 SNHLY and CDR2 FYNNEI. The CDR3 spans 15 residues. CDR3: CASSEEGGITYGYTF. The CDR3 nucleotides read TGTGCCAGCAGTGAAGAGGGGGGGATTACCTATGGCTACACCTTC. Combining the CDR3 with reference TRBV2 and TRBJ1-2 gives the whole variable domain EPEVTQTPSHQVTQMGQEVILRCVPISNHLYFYWYRQILGQKVEFLVSFYNNEISEKSEIFDDQFSVERPDGSNFTLKIRSTKLEDSAMYFCASSEEGGITYGYTFGSGTRLTVV.

V and J are TRBV11-2 and TRBJ2-7, with D possibly being TRBD2 (6 bases). The ends were cut back, 0 bases at V and 1 base at J, with 10 bases in the middle. The CDR3 is made up of 15 amino acids. Germline V lookup: CDR1 SGHAT, CDR2 FQNNGV. CDR3 protein: CASSLDLLASYEQYF. The CDR3, as DNA: TGTGCCAGCAGCTTAGACCTACTAGCTTCCTACGAGCAGTACTTC.

This chain links TRBV4-3 with TRBJ2-3, with D perhaps TRBD1 (6 bases). CDR1 is LGHNA, CDR2 YSLEER, per germline. V lost 2 bases and J lost 2, with 14 bases in between. CDR3 length: 16 amino acids. CDR3 nucleotide sequence: TGCGCCAGCAGCCAAAAGACAGGAAGCATCACAGATACGCAGTATTTT. This translates into CASSQKTGSITDTQYF.

This clone was detected once. This chain connects TRBV6-5 to TRBJ2-7; 7 bases are shared with TRBD1. The CDR3 totals 14 residues. CDR1 MNHEY and CDR2 SVGAGI come from the germline V gene. V lost 5 bases, J lost 1 base, and 5 bases stayed unmatched. CDR3 sequence (DNA): TGTGCCAGCAGTGACAGGGTCGGGTCCTACGAGCAGTACTTC. It codes for CASSDRVGSYEQYF.

The rearrangement links TRBV28 to TRBJ1-2; D is unclear. The germline V and J ends were trimmed by 5 bases and 7 bases, with 17 bases remaining between them. The CDR3 extends over 14 amino acids. From germline, CDR1 is MDHEN and CDR2 SYDVKM. The CDR3 region is CASSPTKGISGYTF. The CDR3 DNA reads TGTGCCAGCAGTCCCACGAAGGGAATAAGTGGCTACACCTTC.

The chain uses TRBV28 and TRBJ2-1; TRBD2 agrees at 9 bases. CDR3 size: 14 residues. The ends lost 3 bases at V and 8 bases at J; junction bases unmatched: 5. Germline V gives CDR1 MDHEN, CDR2 SYDVKM. The CDR3 protein is CASSFVSGGHEQFF. The CDR3 DNA follows: TGTGCCAGCAGTTTTGTTAGCGGGGGTCATGAGCAGTTCTTC.

Only a few counts were recorded for this clone. The chain couples TRBV11-3 to TRBJ2-1; either TRBD1 or TRBD2 may fit D (5 bases each). Germline V gene data show CDR1 as SGHNT and CDR2 as YENEEA. The V and J ends lost 4 bases and 1 base respectively, with 14 bases between them. The length of the CDR3 is 16 residues. CDR3 sequence (DNA): TGTGCCAGCAGCTCCGGGACGGATTATTCCTACAATGAGCAGTTCTTC. Its protein product is CASSSGTDYSYNEQFF. The whole variable domain, filled in from reference TRBV11-3 and TRBJ2-1, reads EAGVVQSPRYKIIEKKQPVAFWCNPISGHNTLYWYLQNLGQGPELLIRYENEEAVDDSQLPKDRFSAERLKGVDSTLKIQPAELGDSAVYLCASSSGTDYSYNEQFFGPGTRLTVL.

This chain links TRBV5-1 with TRBJ2-2; D not certain. The V end lost 4 bases, the J end lost 6 bases, and 13 bases lay between the germline ends. The CDR3 spans 14 residues. Per the germline V gene, CDR1 is SGHRS and CDR2 is YFSETQ. CDR3 nucleotide sequence: TGCGCCAGCAGCGCGGACCCGTCCGCCGGGGAGCTGTTTTTT. Translating it yields CASSADPSAGELFF.

The chain couples TRBV5-1 to TRBJ2-3; D is unclear. The germline V gene encodes CDR1 SGHRS and CDR2 YFSETQ. This CDR3 is built from 12 residues. Trimming cost V 5 bases and J 2 bases, with 6 bases left between them. The CDR3 spells CASRADTDTQYF. The CDR3 coding sequence is TGCGCCAGCAGGGCAGACACAGATACGCAGTATTTT. Together with reference TRBV5-1 and TRBJ2-3, the CDR3 gives the full variable domain: KAGVTQTPRYLIKTRGQQVTLSCSPISGHRSVSWYQQTPGQGLQFLFEYFSETQRNKGNFPGRFSGRQFSNSRSEMNVSTLELGDSALYLCASRADTDTQYFGPGTRLTVL.

This sequence joins TRBV27 and TRBJ2-7; D might be TRBD2 (5 bases). Looked up from germline, CDR1 is MNHEY and CDR2 is SMNVEV (reference sequence). Trimming took off 11 bases at V and 5 bases at J, with 10 bases between the two ends. This CDR3 comprises 10 residues. CDR3 in amino acids: CAGQEDEQYF. DNA of the CDR3: TGTGCCGGCCAGGAGGACGAGCAGTACTTC.

The rearrangement uses TRBV10-3 and TRBJ2-2, with no clear D. The V gene lost 6 bases and the J gene lost 1 base, with 3 bases spanning the gap. The germline CDR1 and CDR2 sequences are ENHRY and SYGVKD. This CDR3 is 12 amino acids long. This CDR3 reads CAIRRNTGELFF. The CDR3 coding sequence is TGTGCCATCAGGCGGAACACCGGGGAGCTGTTTTTT.

The chain couples TRBV19 to TRBJ1-1; D unclear. CDR1 is LNHDA and CDR2 is SQIVND in the germline V gene (reference sequence). V was shortened by 7 bases and J by 3 bases, with 12 bases between the two germline ends. The CDR3 length is 13 residues. The CDR3 coding sequence is TGTGCCAGTACCGCCGTGGGGTACACTGAAGCTTTCTTT. This gives the protein CASTAVGYTEAFF.

This chain links TRBV6-6 with TRBJ1-5; TRBD1 aligns across 7 bases. This CDR3 is 16 amino acids long. CDR1 and CDR2 from the germline V gene are MNHNY and SVGAGI (reference sequence). V shed 3 bases, J shed 4 bases, and the junction held 9 bases outside the gene matches. This CDR3 reads CASSYPLQGPNQPQHF. In DNA form, the CDR3 reads TGTGCCAGCAGTTATCCCTTACAGGGGCCTAATCAGCCCCAGCATTTT.

CDR3 amino acids: CSGGGAGGYTF. CDR3 nucleotide sequence: TGCAGCGGGGGAGGGGCTGGTGGCTACACCTTC. The chain couples TRBV29-1 to TRBJ1-2; D may be TRBD1 (5 bases). V lost 7 bases and J 7 bases, leaving 13 bases between the germline ends. Germline V lookup: CDR1 SQVTM, CDR2 ANQGSEA. The CDR3 extends over 11 amino acids.